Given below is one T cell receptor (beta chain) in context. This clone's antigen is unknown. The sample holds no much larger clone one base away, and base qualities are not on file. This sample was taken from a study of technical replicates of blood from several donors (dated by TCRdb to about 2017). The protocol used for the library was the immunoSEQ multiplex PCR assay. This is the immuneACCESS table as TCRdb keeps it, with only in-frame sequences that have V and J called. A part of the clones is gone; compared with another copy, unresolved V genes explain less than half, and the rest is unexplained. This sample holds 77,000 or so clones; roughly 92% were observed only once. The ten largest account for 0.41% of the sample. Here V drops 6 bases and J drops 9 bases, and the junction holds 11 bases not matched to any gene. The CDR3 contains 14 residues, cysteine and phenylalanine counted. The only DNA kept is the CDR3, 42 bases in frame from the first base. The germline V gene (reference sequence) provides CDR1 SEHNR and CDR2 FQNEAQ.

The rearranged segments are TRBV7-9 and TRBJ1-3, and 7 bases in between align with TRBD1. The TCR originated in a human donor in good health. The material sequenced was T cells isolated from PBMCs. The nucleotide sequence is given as TGTGCCAGCAGTCTCCAGGGGGAAGGCACCACCATATATTTT. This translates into CASSLQGEGTTIYF. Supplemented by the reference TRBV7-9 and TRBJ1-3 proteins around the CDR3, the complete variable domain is DTGVSQNPRHKITKRGQNVTFRCDPISEHNRLYWYRQTLGQGPEFLTYFQNEAQLEKSRLLSDRFSAERPKGSFSTLEIQRTEQGDSAMYLCASSLQGEGTTIYFGEGSWLTVV.